These 24 T cell receptor beta chains originate from one sample sequenced in a study of shared clonotypes between healthy human individuals. CD45RO-negative, CCR7-selected cells formed the naive CD8 fraction, which excluded terminally differentiated effector memory CD45RA+ cells. Sequencing used immunoSEQ multiplex PCR; TCRdb keeps in-frame clones, though not all of them. The data hold about 2.1 million clones, with about 94% observed a single time. Sample: naive CD8+ T cells from PBMCs. The receptor source for this set is a man younger than 35 in good health. Some clones in this sample may be carry-over from other donors' samples.

The V call is TRBV11-1, the J call TRBJ2-4; tentative D call: TRBD2 (6 bases). This CDR3 has 13 residues. CDR1 is SGHAT, CDR2 FQDESV, per germline (reference sequence). V lost 8 bases and J 3 bases, leaving 11 bases between the germline ends. CDR3 in DNA: TGTGCCAGCGGGGTCGGGGGCAAAAACATTCAGTACTTC. It is translated as CASGVGGKNIQYF.

The rearrangement uses TRBV7-9 and TRBJ1-4, with D possibly matching TRBD1 (5 bases). The V and J ends lost 7 bases and 6 bases respectively, with 18 bases between them. The V gene's germline CDR1 is SEHNR and CDR2 FQNEAQ (reference sequence). The CDR3 is 15 amino acids. The CDR3 bases are TGTGCCAGCACCCACGTTTCGGGGGGATATGAAAAACTGTTTTTT. Translated, it gives CASTHVSGGYEKLFF. Supplemented by reference TRBV7-9 and TRBJ1-4, the full variable domain reads DTGVSQNPRHKITKRGQNVTFRCDPISEHNRLYWYRQTLGQGPEFLTYFQNEAQLEKSRLLSDRFSAERPKGSFSTLEIQRTEQGDSAMYLCASTHVSGGYEKLFFGSGTQLSVL.

The V call is TRBV5-1, the J call TRBJ2-1; TRBD2 aligns across 11 bases. CDR1 and CDR2 (germline): SGHRS, YFSETQ. This CDR3 comprises 15 residues. Trimming took 3 bases from V and 5 from J; bases not matched to a gene: 4. The CDR3 DNA follows: TGCGCCAGCAGCTATGGGACTAGCGGCCACAATGAGCAGTTCTTC. Translating gives CASSYGTSGHNEQFF.

The chain joins TRBV27 to TRBJ2-5, with a weak D call TRBD2 (6 bases). Germline V CDR1 and CDR2: MNHEY, SMNVEV (reference sequence). The V end lost 8 bases, the J end lost 5 bases, and 24 bases lay between the germline ends. The CDR3 totals 16 residues. The CDR3 sequence is CASSDRVGGGRETQYF. In DNA, the CDR3 is TGTGCCAGCTCGGACCGGGTGGGGGGAGGTCGGGAGACCCAGTACTTC.

To note about this clone: At the DNA level, this CDR3 is encoded by other sequences in the same sample as well. CDR3 residues: CASSVGQGNYNEQFF. The CDR3 nucleotides are TGTGCCAGCAGCGTAGGTCAAGGAAATTACAATGAGCAGTTCTTC. The V gene is TRBV9, the J gene TRBJ2-1; D ambiguous. Germline lookup yields CDR1 SGDLS and CDR2 YYNGEE. The length of the CDR3 is 15 residues. V was pared by 0 bases and J by 4 bases, with 11 bases between. Complete variable domain (other parts from reference TRBV9 and TRBJ2-1): DSGVTQTPKHLITATGQRVTLRCSPRSGDLSVYWYQQSLDQGLQFLIQYYNGEERAKGNILERFSAQQFPDLHSELNLSSLELGDSALYFCASSVGQGNYNEQFFGPGTRLTVL.

The chain is built from TRBV13 and TRBJ1-1; no firm D call. Looked up from germline, CDR1 is PRHDT and CDR2 is FYEKMQ (reference sequence). The germline V and J ends were trimmed by 0 bases and 10 bases, with 9 bases remaining between them. The CDR3 consists of 12 residues. This CDR3 reads CASSLGYRPAFF. For the CDR3, the DNA is TGTGCCAGCAGCTTAGGATACCGACCAGCTTTCTTT.

This chain connects TRBV28 to TRBJ2-3, with D possibly TRBD2 on 6 matching bases. The germline V gene has CDR1 MDHEN and CDR2 SYDVKM. The CDR3 runs 14 residues. V was shortened by 5 bases and J by 6 bases, with 15 bases between the two germline ends. CDR3 nucleotides: TGTGCCAGCAGTACCCCGGCGGGGTGGGATACGCAGTATTTT. Translated, it gives CASSTPAGWDTQYF.

The J gene is TRBJ2-7, the V gene TRBV7-6; possible D gene TRBD1, 6 bases. This CDR3 has 14 residues. V was trimmed by 5 bases and J by 4 bases, leaving 15 bases between them. Germline CDR1 reads SGHVS; CDR2 reads FNYEAQ. The CDR3 here is CASSPGQTLYEQYF. The CDR3 nucleotides are TGTGCCAGCAGCCCCGGACAGACCCTTTACGAGCAGTACTTC.

The rearrangement uses TRBV7-6 and TRBJ2-3; no clear D. In germline, CDR1 is SGHVS, CDR2 FNYEAQ. CDR3 length equals 16 residues. Trimming pared 5 bases from V and 1 base from J, leaving 16 bases between. The CDR3 region is CASSPRLEARTDTQYF. The CDR3 DNA is TGTGCCAGCAGCCCGCGGCTTGAGGCTCGCACAGATACGCAGTATTTT.

The chain combines TRBV27 with TRBJ2-7; D is uncertain. The germline V gene encodes CDR1 MNHEY and CDR2 SMNVEV (reference sequence). The CDR3 contains 16 residues. V dropped 5 bases and J dropped 4 bases, with 21 bases sitting between them. The CDR3 DNA sequence: TGTGCCAGCAGTCCGTCGACCGGGCCAAACCTTTACGAGCAGTACTTC. Translated, it gives CASSPSTGPNLYEQYF.

The sample holds a few counts of this clone. The chain combines TRBV7-9 with TRBJ1-5; no definite D call. The CDR3 spans 15 residues. V was clipped by 1 base and J by 7 bases, with 14 bases between them. From germline, CDR1 is SEHNR and CDR2 FQNEAQ (reference sequence). The chain's CDR3 is CASSLDGVGGQPQHF. The CDR3 DNA reads as TGTGCCAGCAGCTTAGACGGAGTAGGAGGGCAGCCCCAGCATTTT. Combining the CDR3 with reference TRBV7-9 and TRBJ1-5 gives the whole variable domain DTGVSQNPRHKITKRGQNVTFRCDPISEHNRLYWYRQTLGQGPEFLTYFQNEAQLEKSRLLSDRFSAERPKGSFSTLEIQRTEQGDSAMYLCASSLDGVGGQPQHFGDGTRLSIL.

The rearrangement uses TRBV7-9 and TRBJ1-1; D unresolved. Trimming took 5 bases from V and 0 from J, leaving 10 bases between them. The CDR3 totals 14 residues. Germline V gene sequence: CDR1 SEHNR, CDR2 FQNEAQ (reference sequence). The CDR3, as DNA: TGTGCCAGCAGCCCCACCGATCTGAACACTGAAGCTTTCTTT. The encoded protein is CASSPTDLNTEAFF.

The chain is built from TRBV29-1 and TRBJ1-2, with TRBD1 matching 8 bases. The CDR3 length is 13 residues. Unmatched junction bases numbered 12, after V lost 7 bases and J lost 8 bases. Germline CDR1 is SQVTM and CDR2 is ANQGSEA. This CDR3 reads CSGVGQGKGGYTF. CDR3 coding DNA: TGCAGCGGAGTAGGACAGGGAAAGGGGGGCTACACCTTC.

This rearrangement joins TRBV6-1 to TRBJ1-3, with D unresolved. The CDR3 has 15 amino acids. Germline-derived CDR1 and CDR2 are MNHNS and SASEGT. The ends were cut back, 1 base at V and 0 bases at J, with 7 bases in the middle. The DNA of the CDR3 is TGTGCCAGCAGTGAAGAGGCGCTCTCTGGAAACACCATATATTTT. It specifies CASSEEALSGNTIYF.

V and J are TRBV29-1 and TRBJ1-1; D ambiguous. Between the trimmed V and J ends, which lost 2 bases and 1 base, there was a span of 11 bases. CDR1 is SQVTM and CDR2 is ANQGSEA in the germline V gene. The CDR3 spans 14 residues. The CDR3 spells CSVEFREKNTEAFF. The DNA for the CDR3 is TGCAGCGTTGAATTTCGGGAGAAGAACACTGAAGCTTTCTTT.

There are a few counts of this clone. The DNA of the CDR3 is TGTGCCAGCAGCGGCCTTAGGGACAGGGGAAATCAGCCCCAGCATTTT. Translating gives CASSGLRDRGNQPQHF. V usage is TRBV7-9 and J usage is TRBJ1-5, with 10 positions matching TRBD1. Germline V lookup: CDR1 SEHNR, CDR2 FQNEAQ (reference sequence). CDR3 size: 16 residues. Trimming at V came to 5 bases and at J to 4 bases, leaving 8 bases not matched to a gene. Full variable domain (rest looked up from reference TRBV7-9 and TRBJ1-5): DTGVSQNPRHKITKRGQNVTFRCDPISEHNRLYWYRQTLGQGPEFLTYFQNEAQLEKSRLLSDRFSAERPKGSFSTLEIQRTEQGDSAMYLCASSGLRDRGNQPQHFGDGTRLSIL.

The gene calls are TRBV5-8 and TRBJ1-1; a weak D match, TRBD1 (6 bases). V lost 0 bases to trimming and J lost 1 base, with 10 bases between them. This CDR3 is built from 15 residues. Germline V gene lookup returns CDR1 SGHTS and CDR2 YDEGEE. The CDR3 DNA reads TGTGCCAGCAGCTTGGCGGGGGGCACGAACACTGAAGCTTTCTTT. Protein: CASSLAGGTNTEAFF.

The chain couples TRBV27 to TRBJ1-1; D is possibly TRBD1 (6 bases). The CDR3 consists of 14 residues. With 6 bases removed from V and 9 bases from J, the gap between germline ends came to 20 bases. From germline, CDR1 is MNHEY and CDR2 SMNVEV (reference sequence). The DNA for the CDR3 is TGTGCCAGCAGCCCTATTGTTACAGGGATTCAAGCTTTCTTT. Protein product: CASSPIVTGIQAFF.

With regard to this clone: Other DNA sequences from this sample encode an identical CDR3 as well. The chain uses TRBV9 and TRBJ2-7; 11 positions agree with TRBD1. Per the germline V gene, CDR1 is SGDLS and CDR2 is YYNGEE. The CDR3 has 14 amino acids. Germline trimming cut 2 bases from V and 7 bases from J; bases unmatched to any gene: 5. In nucleotides, the CDR3 is TGTGCCAGCAGCGTCGCGGACAGGGGGCGTGAGCAGTACTTC. Amino acid sequence: CASSVADRGREQYF.

The chain uses TRBV5-6 and TRBJ1-1, with 7 bases that match TRBD1. Per germline, CDR1 SGHDT and CDR2 YYEEEE. Trimming removed 2 bases from V and 4 bases from J; junction bases left unmatched: 2. The CDR3 covers 13 residues. The CDR3 reads CASSFQGGTEAFF. The CDR3 bases are TGTGCCAGCAGCTTTCAGGGGGGCACTGAAGCTTTCTTT.

This clone appeared once. J is TRBJ2-1 and V is TRBV13; either TRBD1 or TRBD2 may supply D (6 bases each). In germline, CDR1 is PRHDT, CDR2 FYEKMQ (reference sequence). The CDR3 extends over 12 amino acids. V gave up 6 bases and J gave up 7 bases, with 10 bases separating them. The CDR3 region has the DNA TGTGCCAGCAGAGAGGGGGGTAATGAGCAGTTCTTC. Translating gives CASREGGNEQFF.

The chain combines TRBV5-1 with TRBJ2-1, with 14 nucleotides matching TRBD2. The length of the CDR3 is 16 residues. The germline V gene has CDR1 SGHRS and CDR2 YFSETQ. J gave up 10 bases and V 2 bases, and 8 bases lay outside the gene matches. DNA of the CDR3: TGCGCCAGCAGCTTTGAGGGACTAGCGGGAGTGGAGGAGCAGTTCTTC. This codes for CASSFEGLAGVEEQFF.

The genes are TRBV7-8 and TRBJ1-2, with D possibly TRBD1 on 5 matching bases. CDR1 is SGHVS and CDR2 is FQNEAQ in the germline V gene. The V gene lost 1 base and the J gene lost 6 bases, with 24 bases spanning the gap. The CDR3 spans 18 residues. Here the CDR3 reads CASSLEARGEWQNHGYTF. The CDR3 nucleotides read TGTGCCAGCAGCTTAGAAGCCCGGGGGGAGTGGCAGAATCATGGCTACACCTTC.

Comments on this clone: Other DNA sequences from this sample encode an identical CDR3 as well. The chain employs TRBV28 and TRBJ2-7; 9 bases map to TRBD2. This CDR3 is 14 amino acids long. V was clipped by 6 bases and J by 2 bases; unmatched bases: 5. Germline CDR1 reads MDHEN; CDR2 reads SYDVKM. The CDR3 bases are TGTGCCAGCAGCCTAGCGGGAAGGGCCTACGAGCAGTACTTC. Translated: CASSLAGRAYEQYF.